The 17 T cell receptor beta chains below were found in one sample sequenced in a study of control samples from healthy donors and cancer patients. Only in-frame clones appear in the TCRdb table, and some are missing; sequencing was by immunoSEQ multiplex PCR. In the table there are approximately 80,000 clones, 91% of which are singletons. Sequencing used blood. These receptors were obtained from a man aged 25-45 years in good health.

Written as DNA, the CDR3 is TGCAGCGCCCGGAATTCTGACTATGGCTACACCTTC. Translation: CSARNSDYGYTF. The chain is built from TRBV29-1 and TRBJ1-2; D uncertain. Trimming left V 7 bases short and J 3 bases short, with 12 bases between. Germline V gene lookup returns CDR1 SQVTM and CDR2 ANQGSEA. The CDR3 contains 12 residues.

This chain uses TRBV15 with TRBJ1-3; D gene uncertain. The CDR3 is made up of 15 amino acids. Germline CDR1 LNHNV, CDR2 YYDKDF (reference sequence). V was pared by 0 bases and J by 7 bases, with 13 bases between. The CDR3 DNA follows: TGTGCCACCAGCAGAGATGTGGGTGGGCTGAACACCATATATTTT. Its translation is CATSRDVGGLNTIYF.

The J gene is TRBJ2-5, the V gene TRBV12-3 or TRBV12-4; D gene unclear. V was trimmed by 4 bases and J by 5 bases, leaving 5 bases between them. The CDR3 contains 11 residues. Here the CDR3 reads CASSSVETQYF. The CDR3 coding sequence is TGTGCCAGCAGTTCGGTGGAGACCCAGTACTTC.

This clone occurred once. V and J are TRBV18 and TRBJ2-1, with 13 bases identical to TRBD2. With V trimmed by 2 bases and J by 7 bases, 17 bases remained unmatched. Germline values: CDR1 KGHSH, CDR2 LQKENI. This CDR3 has 20 residues. The CDR3 nucleotides read TGTGCCAGCTCACCATTCGAAGGGAACCCAGGGGGACTAGCGGGAAATGAGCAGTTCTTC. Translating gives CASSPFEGNPGGLAGNEQFF. Full variable domain (outside the CDR3, taken from reference TRBV18 and TRBJ2-1): NAGVMQNPRHLVRRRGQEARLRCSPMKGHSHVYWYRQLPEEGLKFMVYLQKENIIDESGMPKERFSAEFPKEGPSILRIQQVVRGDSAAYFCASSPFEGNPGGLAGNEQFFGPGTRLTVL.

The rearrangement joins TRBV20-1 to TRBJ2-7; tentative D call: TRBD1 (5 bases). Germline V CDR1 and CDR2: DFQATT, SNEGSKA (reference sequence). This CDR3 comprises 13 residues. V lost 3 bases, J lost 2 bases, and 11 bases lay in between. CDR3 nucleotides: TGCAGTGCTAGTGGGCAGGGTGCCTACGAGCAGTACTTC. Translated, it gives CSASGQGAYEQYF.

V usage is TRBV30 and J usage is TRBJ2-7, with TRBD1 matching 8 bases. The V gene end was trimmed by 3 bases and the J gene end by 6 bases; junction bases not matched to a gene: 7. Germline V lookup: CDR1 GTSNPN, CDR2 SVGIG (reference sequence). This CDR3 has 13 residues. DNA for the CDR3: TGTGCCTGGAGCAAGGGGACAGGCGGCGAGCAGTACTTC. The encoded protein is CAWSKGTGGEQYF.

The chain combines TRBV3-1 (or the pseudogene TRBV3-2) with TRBJ2-4; 8 bases are shared with TRBD2. V lost 4 bases and J lost 8; bases outside the gene matches: 7. Germline CDR1 LGHDT, CDR2 YNNKEL (reference sequence). CDR3 length equals 14 residues. CDR3 region: CASSLTSGRDIQYF. The CDR3 region has the DNA TGTGCCAGCAGCCTTACTAGCGGAAGGGACATTCAGTACTTC.

This clone was seen just once. This sequence joins TRBV5-1 and TRBJ2-2, with D uncertain. V lost 4 bases to trimming and J lost 0 bases, with 4 bases between them. This CDR3 spans 13 amino acids. Per germline, CDR1 SGHRS and CDR2 YFSETQ. CDR3 region: CASSPSNTGELFF. Here the CDR3 DNA reads TGCGCCAGCAGCCCTTCGAACACCGGGGAGCTGTTTTTT.

This chain joins TRBV7-8 and TRBJ1-4; D call uncertain. V lost 1 base and J 4 bases, leaving 10 bases between the germline ends. Germline V CDR1 and CDR2: SGHVS, FQNEAQ. This CDR3 spans 15 amino acids. In DNA form, the CDR3 reads TGTGCCAGCAGCTTAGGGGCAGCGGGTAATGAAAAACTGTTTTTT. Translating it yields CASSLGAAGNEKLFF.

CDR3 sequence: CASSLEVPRTTLLGEQFF. In DNA form, the CDR3 reads TGTGCCAGCAGCTTAGAAGTCCCGCGGACTACGCTATTAGGTGAGCAGTTCTTC. This chain joins TRBV11-3 and TRBJ2-1; weak D call: TRBD2 (6 bases). Trimming removed 0 bases at V and 9 bases at J, with 24 bases between. This CDR3 has 18 amino acids. Germline CDR1 reads SGHNT; CDR2 reads YENEEA.

The chain combines TRBV27 with TRBJ1-1, with D tentatively TRBD1 (5 bases). Trimming removed 4 bases at V and 6 bases at J, with 15 bases between. The CDR3 length is 14 residues. Germline loops: CDR1 MNHEY, CDR2 SMNVEV (reference sequence). The CDR3 DNA reads TGTGCCAGCAGTTCCCGAGGGGCAGCCTCTGAAGCTTTCTTT. This sequence encodes CASSSRGAASEAFF.

The chain employs TRBV5-4 and TRBJ1-1, with 9 bases that match TRBD1. The CDR3 sequence is 15 residues long. V was pared by 3 bases and J by 6 bases, with 9 bases of the junction left unmatched. Germline values: CDR1 SGHNT, CDR2 YYREEE (reference sequence). This CDR3 is CASSSPGQGEAEAFF. CDR3 in DNA: TGTGCCAGCAGCTCGCCGGGACAGGGAGAGGCTGAAGCTTTCTTT.

The chain joins TRBV7-2 to TRBJ2-7; D unclear. The CDR3 sequence is 15 residues long. V was cut by 2 bases and J by 4 bases, with 15 bases left in between. The germline CDR1 and CDR2 sequences are SGHTA and FQGNSA. CDR3 amino acids: CASSLRAAQPYEQYF. The DNA for the CDR3 is TGTGCCAGCAGCTTACGGGCGGCCCAACCTTACGAGCAGTACTTC.

The chain links TRBV5-1 to TRBJ2-7; 7 nucleotides match TRBD1. V gave up 2 bases and J gave up 6 bases; unmatched junction bases: 2. The germline CDR1 and CDR2 sequences are SGHRS and YFSETQ. The length of the CDR3 is 12 residues. The CDR3 spells CASSLGGGEQYF. The CDR3 DNA is TGCGCCAGCAGCTTAGGGGGCGGCGAGCAGTACTTC.

The chain employs TRBV2 and TRBJ2-1, with 8 nucleotides matching TRBD2. V shed 8 bases and J 3 bases; nucleotides not matched to a gene: 15. This CDR3 spans 17 amino acids. From germline, CDR1 is SNHLY and CDR2 FYNNEI. CDR3 loop: CASGIPRAGAGYNEQFF. In DNA, the CDR3 is TGTGCCAGCGGTATCCCTCGAGCGGGGGCCGGCTACAATGAGCAGTTCTTC.

DNA of the CDR3: TGTGCCAGCAGTGCGAATACAGGGGGCATTGGCTACACCTTC. Amino acid sequence: CASSANTGGIGYTF. The chain employs TRBV27 and TRBJ1-2; 9 bases agree with TRBD1. V dropped 5 bases and J dropped 7; count of bases not matched to a gene: 8. The CDR3 is 14 residues long. The germline CDR1 and CDR2 sequences are MNHEY and SMNVEV (reference sequence).

V is TRBV30 and J is TRBJ2-2; 8 nucleotides align to TRBD2. Germline V gene data show CDR1 as GTSNPN and CDR2 as SVGIG (reference sequence). The junction had 10 bases not matched to a gene; V was cut back by 4 bases and J by 0 bases. This CDR3 is built from 17 residues. The CDR3 loop reads CAWNHRTSGANTGELFF. Here the CDR3 DNA reads TGTGCCTGGAATCACCGAACTAGCGGAGCGAACACCGGGGAGCTGTTTTTT.